The present T cell receptor beta chain was sequenced within a study of T cell changes during pregnancy in multiple sclerosis. The assay was immunoSEQ multiplex PCR, and TCRdb's table has in-frame clones only and misses some. The sample lists about 77,000 clones, approximately 94% occurring once. Germline assignment: CDR1 SEHNR and CDR2 FQNEAQ (reference sequence). This CDR3 is 13 amino acids long. Deletions cut 5 bases from V and 7 bases from J, with 15 bases between. The rearrangement joins TRBV7-9 to TRBJ2-7; D perhaps matches TRBD1 (6 bases). The sample here was peripheral blood, taken after pregnancy. The receptor was derived from a female donor in good health, enrolled as a control in a pregnancy study. Written as DNA, the CDR3 is TGTGCCAGCAGCCATAATGAGCAGGGGGAGCAGTACTTC. Translation gives CASSHNEQGEQYF.